This T cell receptor beta chain was recovered during a study of CD8+ T cells in alopecia areata. Whole-study context: The investigators scored severity in treated patients by the percentage of affected scalp area.

Findings and caveats of the study: Persistence in scalp and blood during tofacitinib was observed for many expanded lesional clones.

Comment on this clone: The antigen is undetermined.

The treatment was: oral pan-JAK inhibitor, 5-10 mg twice daily. Both peripheral blood and punch biopsies of lesional scalp skin were obtained from patients who had alopecia areata. RNA, once extracted, was reverse transcribed into cDNA for use as the sequencing template. The data were produced by immunoSEQ multiplex PCR, yet TCRdb's version contains in-frame clones alone and is incomplete. The data show 160,000 or so clones, about three fifths seen once. CDR1 is SGHRS and CDR2 is YFSETQ in the germline V gene. This CDR3 comprises 13 residues. The V and J ends lost 3 bases and 6 bases respectively, with 12 bases between them.

The chain links TRBV5-1 to TRBJ1-2; possibly TRBD1 for D (5 bases). Sequenced material: CD4+ T cells sorted from blood, taken at week 4, from a patient treated with tofacitinib. This TCR was sampled from a human donor with alopecia areata. The CDR3 DNA follows: TGCGCCAGCAGCTATGGACAAATGGATGGCTACACCTTC. This sequence encodes CASSYGQMDGYTF. The full variable domain, in which reference TRBV5-1 and TRBJ1-2 provide the parts outside the CDR3, is KAGVTQTPRYLIKTRGQQVTLSCSPISGHRSVSWYQQTPGQGLQFLFEYFSETQRNKGNFPGRFSGRQFSNSRSEMNVSTLELGDSALYLCASSYGQMDGYTFGSGTRLTVV.